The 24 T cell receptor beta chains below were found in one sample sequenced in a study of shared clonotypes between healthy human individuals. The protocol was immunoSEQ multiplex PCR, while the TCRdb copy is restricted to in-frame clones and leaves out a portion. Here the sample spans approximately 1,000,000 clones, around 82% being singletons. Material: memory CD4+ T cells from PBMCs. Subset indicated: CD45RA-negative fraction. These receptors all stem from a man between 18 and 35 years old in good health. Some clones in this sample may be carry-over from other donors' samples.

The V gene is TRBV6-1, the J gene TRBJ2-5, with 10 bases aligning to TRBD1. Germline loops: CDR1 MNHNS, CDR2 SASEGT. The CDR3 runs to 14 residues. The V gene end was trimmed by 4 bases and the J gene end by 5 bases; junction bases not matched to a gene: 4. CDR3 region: CASSGDRGRETQYF. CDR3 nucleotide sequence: TGTGCCAGCAGTGGAGACAGGGGGCGGGAGACCCAGTACTTC.

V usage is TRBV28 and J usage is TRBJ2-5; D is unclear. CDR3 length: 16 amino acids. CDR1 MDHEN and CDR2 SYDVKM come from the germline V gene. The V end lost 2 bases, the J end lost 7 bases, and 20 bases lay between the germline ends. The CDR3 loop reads CASSLRSSGPIGTQYF. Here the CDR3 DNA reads TGTGCCAGCAGTTTACGTTCTTCGGGTCCCATAGGGACCCAGTACTTC.

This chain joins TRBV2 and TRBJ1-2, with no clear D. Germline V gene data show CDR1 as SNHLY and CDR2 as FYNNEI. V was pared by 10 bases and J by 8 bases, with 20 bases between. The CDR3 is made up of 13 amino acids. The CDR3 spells CATTPRGSHGYTF. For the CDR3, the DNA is TGTGCCACAACCCCACGGGGTAGCCACGGCTACACCTTC. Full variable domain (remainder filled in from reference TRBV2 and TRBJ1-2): EPEVTQTPSHQVTQMGQEVILRCVPISNHLYFYWYRQILGQKVEFLVSFYNNEISEKSEIFDDQFSVERPDGSNFTLKIRSTKLEDSAMYFCATTPRGSHGYTFGSGTRLTVV.

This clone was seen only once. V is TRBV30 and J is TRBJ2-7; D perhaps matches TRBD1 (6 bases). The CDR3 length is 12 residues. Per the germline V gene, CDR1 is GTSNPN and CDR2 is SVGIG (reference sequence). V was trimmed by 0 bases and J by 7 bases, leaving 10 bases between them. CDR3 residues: CAWSVKQGEQYF. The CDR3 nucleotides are TGTGCCTGGAGTGTGAAACAGGGTGAGCAGTACTTC.

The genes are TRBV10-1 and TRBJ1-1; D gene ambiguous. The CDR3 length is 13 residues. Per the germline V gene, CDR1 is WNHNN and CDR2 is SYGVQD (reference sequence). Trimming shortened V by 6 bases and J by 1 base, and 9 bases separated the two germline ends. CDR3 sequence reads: CASSLGQNTEAFF. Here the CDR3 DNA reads TGCGCCAGCAGCCTCGGCCAGAACACTGAAGCTTTCTTT.

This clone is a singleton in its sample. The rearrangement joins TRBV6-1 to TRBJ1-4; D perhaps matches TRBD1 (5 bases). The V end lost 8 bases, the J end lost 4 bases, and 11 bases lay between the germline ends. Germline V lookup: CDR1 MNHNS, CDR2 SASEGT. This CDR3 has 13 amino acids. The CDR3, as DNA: TGTGCCAGCGTTCGAAGGGGTAATGAAAAACTGTTTTTT. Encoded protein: CASVRRGNEKLFF.

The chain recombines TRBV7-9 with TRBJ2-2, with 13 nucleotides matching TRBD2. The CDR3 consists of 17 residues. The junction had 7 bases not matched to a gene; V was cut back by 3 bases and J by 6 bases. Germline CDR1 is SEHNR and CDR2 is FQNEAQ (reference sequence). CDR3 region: CASSLRWTSGSAGELFF. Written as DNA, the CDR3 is TGTGCCAGCAGCTTGAGGTGGACTAGCGGGAGCGCCGGGGAGCTGTTTTTT.

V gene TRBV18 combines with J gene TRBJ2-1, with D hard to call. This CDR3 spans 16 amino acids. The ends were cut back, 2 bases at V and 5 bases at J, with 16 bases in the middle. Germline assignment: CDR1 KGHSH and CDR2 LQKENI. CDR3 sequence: CASSPNWGNQNNEQFF. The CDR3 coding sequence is TGTGCCAGCTCACCAAATTGGGGTAACCAGAACAATGAGCAGTTCTTC.

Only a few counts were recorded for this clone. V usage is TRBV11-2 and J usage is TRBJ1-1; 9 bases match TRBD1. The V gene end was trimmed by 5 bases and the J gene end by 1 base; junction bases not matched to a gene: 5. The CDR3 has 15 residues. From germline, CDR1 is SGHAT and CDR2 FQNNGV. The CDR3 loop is CASSPRGQGNTEAFF. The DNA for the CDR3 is TGTGCCAGCAGCCCACGGGGACAGGGGAACACTGAAGCTTTCTTT.

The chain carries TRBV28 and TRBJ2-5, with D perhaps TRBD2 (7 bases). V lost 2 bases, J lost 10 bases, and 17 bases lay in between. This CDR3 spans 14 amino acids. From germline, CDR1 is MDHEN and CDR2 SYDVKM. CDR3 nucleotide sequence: TGTGCCAGCAGTTTACTGGGGGGGCGTGGTGACCAGTACTTC. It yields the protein CASSLLGGRGDQYF. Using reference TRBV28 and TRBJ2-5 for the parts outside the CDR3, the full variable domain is DVKVTQSSRYLVKRTGEKVFLECVQDMDHENMFWYRQDPGLGLRLIYFSYDVKMKEKGDIPEGYSVSREKKERFSLILESASTNQTSMYLCASSLLGGRGDQYFGPGTRLLVL.

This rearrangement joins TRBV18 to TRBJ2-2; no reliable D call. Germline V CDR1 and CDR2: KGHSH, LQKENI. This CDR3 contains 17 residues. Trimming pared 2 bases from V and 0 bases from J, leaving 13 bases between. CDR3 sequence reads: CASSPSRAPSNTGELFF. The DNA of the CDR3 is TGTGCCAGCTCACCATCTCGGGCACCTTCGAACACCGGGGAGCTGTTTTTT. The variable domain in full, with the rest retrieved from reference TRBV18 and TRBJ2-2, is NAGVMQNPRHLVRRRGQEARLRCSPMKGHSHVYWYRQLPEEGLKFMVYLQKENIIDESGMPKERFSAEFPKEGPSILRIQQVVRGDSAAYFCASSPSRAPSNTGELFFGEGSRLTVL.

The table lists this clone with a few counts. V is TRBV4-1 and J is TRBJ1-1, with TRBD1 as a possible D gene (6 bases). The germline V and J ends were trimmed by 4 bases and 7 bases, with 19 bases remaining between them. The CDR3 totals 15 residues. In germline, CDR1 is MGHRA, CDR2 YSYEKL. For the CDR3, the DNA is TGCGCCAGCAGCCTCCCCCCCCAGGGGCACATTGAAGCTTTCTTT. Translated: CASSLPPQGHIEAFF.

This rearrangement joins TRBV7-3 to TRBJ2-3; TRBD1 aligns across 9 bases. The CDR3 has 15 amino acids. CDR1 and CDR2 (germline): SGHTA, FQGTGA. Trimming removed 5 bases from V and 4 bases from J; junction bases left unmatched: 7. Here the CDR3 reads CASSPQGQGADTQYF. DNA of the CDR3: TGTGCCAGCAGCCCGCAGGGACAGGGTGCAGATACGCAGTATTTT. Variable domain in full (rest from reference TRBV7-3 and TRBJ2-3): GAGVSQTPSNKVTEKGKYVELRCDPISGHTALYWYRQSLGQGPEFLIYFQGTGAADDSGLPNDRFFAVRPEGSVSTLKIQRTERGDSAVYLCASSPQGQGADTQYFGPGTRLTVL.

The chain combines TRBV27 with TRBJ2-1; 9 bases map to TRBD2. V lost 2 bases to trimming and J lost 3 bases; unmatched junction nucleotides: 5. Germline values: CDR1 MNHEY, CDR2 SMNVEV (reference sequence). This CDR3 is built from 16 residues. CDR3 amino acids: CASSLSSGRVYNEQFF. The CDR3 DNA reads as TGTGCCAGCAGTTTAAGTAGCGGGAGAGTCTACAATGAGCAGTTCTTC.

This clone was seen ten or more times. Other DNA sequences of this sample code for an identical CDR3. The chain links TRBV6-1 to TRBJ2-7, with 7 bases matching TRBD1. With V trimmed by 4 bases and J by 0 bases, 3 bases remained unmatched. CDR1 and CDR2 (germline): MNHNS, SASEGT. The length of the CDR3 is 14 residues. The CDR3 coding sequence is TGTGCCAGCAGTGTCGCAGGGGGCTCCTACGAGCAGTACTTC. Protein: CASSVAGGSYEQYF.

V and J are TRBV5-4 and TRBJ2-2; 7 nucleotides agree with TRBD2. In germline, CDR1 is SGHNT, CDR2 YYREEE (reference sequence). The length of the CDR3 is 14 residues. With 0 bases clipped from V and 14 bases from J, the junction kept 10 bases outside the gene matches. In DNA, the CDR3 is TGTGCCAGCAGCTTGGCGGGAGGTGGGTCGAGACTGTTTTTT. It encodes CASSLAGGGSRLFF.

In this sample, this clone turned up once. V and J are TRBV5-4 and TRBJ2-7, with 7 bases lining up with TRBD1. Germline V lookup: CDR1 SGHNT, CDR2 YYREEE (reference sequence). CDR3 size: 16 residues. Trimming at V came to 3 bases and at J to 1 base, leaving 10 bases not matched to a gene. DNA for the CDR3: TGTGCCAGCAGCTCCCTGAGGACAGGCATATCCTACGAGCAGTACTTC. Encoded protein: CASSSLRTGISYEQYF.

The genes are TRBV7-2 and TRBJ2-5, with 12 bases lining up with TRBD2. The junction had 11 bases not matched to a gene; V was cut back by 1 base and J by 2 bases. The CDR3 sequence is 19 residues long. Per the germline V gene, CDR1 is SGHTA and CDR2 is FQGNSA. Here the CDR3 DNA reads TGTGCCAGCAGCTTAGTCTTGGGGGGACTAGCGGGCAATCAAGAGACCCAGTACTTC. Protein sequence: CASSLVLGGLAGNQETQYF.

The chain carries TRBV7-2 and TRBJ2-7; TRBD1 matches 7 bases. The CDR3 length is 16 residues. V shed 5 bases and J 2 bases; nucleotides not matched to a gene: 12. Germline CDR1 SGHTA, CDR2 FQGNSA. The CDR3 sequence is CASSPPRDRGTYEQYF. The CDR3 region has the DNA TGTGCCAGCAGCCCACCTCGGGACAGAGGGACCTACGAGCAGTACTTC.

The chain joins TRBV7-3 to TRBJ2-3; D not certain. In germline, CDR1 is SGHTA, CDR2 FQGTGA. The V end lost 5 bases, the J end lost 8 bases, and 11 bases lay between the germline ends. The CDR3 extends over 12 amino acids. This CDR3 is CASSQGGGTQYF. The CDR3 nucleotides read TGTGCCAGCAGCCAAGGCGGTGGTACGCAGTATTTT. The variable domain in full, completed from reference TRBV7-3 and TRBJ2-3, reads GAGVSQTPSNKVTEKGKYVELRCDPISGHTALYWYRQSLGQGPEFLIYFQGTGAADDSGLPNDRFFAVRPEGSVSTLKIQRTERGDSAVYLCASSQGGGTQYFGPGTRLTVL.

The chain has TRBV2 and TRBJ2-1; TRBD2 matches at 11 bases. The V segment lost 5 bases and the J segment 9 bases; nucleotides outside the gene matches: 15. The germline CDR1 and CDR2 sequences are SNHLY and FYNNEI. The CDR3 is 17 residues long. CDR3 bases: TGTGCCAGCAGTTCCTCGCTAGCGGGAGGCACCTACGGTGAGCAGTTCTTC. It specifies CASSSSLAGGTYGEQFF.

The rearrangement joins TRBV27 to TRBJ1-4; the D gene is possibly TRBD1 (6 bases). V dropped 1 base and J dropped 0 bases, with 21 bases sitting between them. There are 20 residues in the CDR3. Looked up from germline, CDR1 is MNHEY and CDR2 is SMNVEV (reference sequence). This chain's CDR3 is CASSLWGAKIQDSTNEKLFF. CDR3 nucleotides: TGTGCCAGCAGTTTATGGGGGGCGAAGATCCAAGATTCAACTAATGAAAAACTGTTTTTT.

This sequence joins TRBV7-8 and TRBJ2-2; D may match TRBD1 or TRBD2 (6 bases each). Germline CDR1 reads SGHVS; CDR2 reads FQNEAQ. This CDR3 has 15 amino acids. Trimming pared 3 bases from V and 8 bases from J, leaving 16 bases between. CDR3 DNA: TGTGCCAGCAGCTTTCGGGGGCTCAAGTCTGGGGAGCTGTTTTTT. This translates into CASSFRGLKSGELFF.

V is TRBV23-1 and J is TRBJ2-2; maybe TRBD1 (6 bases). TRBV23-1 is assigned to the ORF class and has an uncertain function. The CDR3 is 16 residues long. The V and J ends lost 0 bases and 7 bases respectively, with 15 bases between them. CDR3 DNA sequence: TGCGCCAGCAGTCAATCGGAAAGGGGACATGTCGGGGAGCTGTTTTTT. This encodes CASSQSERGHVGELFF.